The rows below give T cell receptor beta chains drawn from one sample of a study of beta chain features in type 1 diabetes. Clones were sequenced by immunoSEQ multiplex PCR, and TCRdb holds only the in-frame ones, with some missing. Here the sample spans roughly 700,000 clones, around an eighth being singletons. Sample: naive CD4+ T cells from blood. The receptors here all came from a man younger than 35 with type 1 diabetes. CDR3s include the opening cysteine and the closing phenylalanine or tryptophan. Each record gives: J gene, D gene, V gene, clone size, CDR3 DNA, CDR3 protein. The D gene is left open where the match is weak. Size values are once, few and many counts, or a class for expanded clones, and some rows have none.

TRBJ2-1,.,TRBV7-9,.,TGTGCCGTCGGGGGCGGCAGGGCGGGAAACAATGAGCAGTTCTTC,CAVGGGRAGNNEQFF
TRBJ2-1,.,TRBV2,few,TGTGCCAGCAACGGACAGTCCTACAATGAGCAGTTCTTC,CASNGQSYNEQFF
TRBJ2-5,TRBD2,TRBV9,.,TGTGCCAGCAGCGTAGGGGGGACTAGCGGCCAAGAGACCCAGTACTTC,CASSVGGTSGQETQYF
TRBJ2-5,TRBD2,TRBV14,.,TGTGCCAGCAAGAACGCGGGGGAAGAGACCCAGTACTTC,CASKNAGEETQYF
TRBJ2-1,.,TRBV20-1,few,TGCAGTGCTAGACGCCTTGGTGAGCAGTTCTTC,CSARRLGEQFF
TRBJ1-5,.,TRBV6-1,.,TGTGCCAGCAGTGAAGCGCAAGGTTGGGATCAGCCCCAGCATTTT,CASSEAQGWDQPQHF
TRBJ1-2,TRBD1,TRBV19,.,TGTGCCAGTAGTGACCGAGTCGCCGGGACAGGGAAGGGCTACACCTTC,CASSDRVAGTGKGYTF
TRBJ2-7,TRBD1,TRBV6-1,few,TGTGCCAGCAGTGAAGCGCGGGACAGGGGGCGCGGCGAGCAGTACTTC,CASSEARDRGRGEQYF
TRBJ1-5,.,TRBV5-1,few,TGCGCCAGCAGCCCAACAGGGAGCCGCAATCAGCCCCAGCATTTT,CASSPTGSRNQPQHF
TRBJ2-1,.,TRBV30,.,TGTGCCTGGACGTTTAAAGATGAGCAGTTCTTC,CAWTFKDEQFF
TRBJ1-5,.,TRBV19,few,TGTGCCAGCTCAGACGGCAGGGGAGTGGTCGGCAATCAGCCCCAGCATTTT,CASSDGRGVVGNQPQHF
TRBJ2-1,.,TRBV15,few,TGTGCCACCAGCAGCGAGTCCATTCTCTCCTACAATGAGCAGTTCTTC,CATSSESILSYNEQFF